This is a list of T cell receptor beta chains from one sample in a study of identical twins. TCRdb reprocessed the 5' RACE reads with MiXCR, giving one entry per CDR3 protein. The sample has some 660,000 distinct CDR3 sequences; around 8.3% are singletons. The sample also formed part of further work on yellow fever vaccine responses in identical twins.

Sequencing was carried out using PBMCs. These receptors all come from a woman under 30 in good health. Both conserved end residues are part of each CDR3. A D gene is named only where the DNA matches it firmly. Part of the rows lack a size; the others show once, few, many or a class for expanded clones.

V gene: TRBV20-1; clone size: -; J gene: TRBJ2-4; D gene: -; CDR3 DNA: TGCAGTGCTAGAGATGGGTTTTGGCAGGGGGGGAAAAACATTCAGTACTTC; CDR3 protein: CSARDGFWQGGKNIQYF
V gene: TRBV13; clone size: once; J gene: TRBJ2-3; D gene: -; CDR3 DNA: TGTGCCAGCAGCCAATACAGGGATTATAATACGCAGTATTTT; CDR3 protein: CASSQYRDYNTQYF
V gene: TRBV12-3/TRBV12-4; clone size: many; J gene: TRBJ2-1; D gene: TRBD2; CDR3 DNA: TGTGCCAGCAGTTTATATGCGGGAGTTCTAGACAATGAGCAGTTCTTC; CDR3 protein: CASSLYAGVLDNEQFF
V gene: TRBV7-2; clone size: -; J gene: TRBJ2-5; D gene: TRBD2; CDR3 DNA: TGTGCCAGCAGCATCAGACTAGCGGGGAGGGTGCAAGAGACCCAGTACTTC; CDR3 protein: CASSIRLAGRVQETQYF
V gene: TRBV11-2; clone size: few; J gene: TRBJ2-5; D gene: -; CDR3 DNA: TGTGCCAGCAGCTTAGACCCCCGGAGGGAAGAGACCCAGTACTTC; CDR3 protein: CASSLDPRREETQYF
V gene: TRBV2; clone size: -; J gene: TRBJ2-7; D gene: -; CDR3 DNA: TGTGCCAGCAGTGCAGAGCGTAACAGGGATCGTATCTCCTACGAGCAGTACTTC; CDR3 protein: CASSAERNRDRISYEQYF
V gene: TRBV7-9; clone size: few; J gene: TRBJ1-4; D gene: TRBD1; CDR3 DNA: TGTGCCAGCAGCTCTCGATATGACAGGGGTGAAAAACTGTTTTTT; CDR3 protein: CASSSRYDRGEKLFF
V gene: TRBV12-3/TRBV12-4; clone size: few; J gene: TRBJ2-7; D gene: -; CDR3 DNA: TGTGCCAGCAGTTTACCAGGGAACGGCGAGCAGTACTTC; CDR3 protein: CASSLPGNGEQYF
V gene: TRBV12-3/TRBV12-4; clone size: few; J gene: TRBJ2-2; D gene: -; CDR3 DNA: TGTGCCAGCAGTCAGGGGGGGACACTAAACACCGGGGAGCTGTTTTTT; CDR3 protein: CASSQGGTLNTGELFF
V gene: TRBV7-9; clone size: -; J gene: TRBJ2-7; D gene: -; CDR3 DNA: TGTGCCAGCAGCAGCCAATATGGTCCCTACGAGCAGTACTTC; CDR3 protein: CASSSQYGPYEQYF
V gene: TRBV25-1; clone size: few; J gene: TRBJ1-4; D gene: TRBD1; CDR3 DNA: TGTGCCAGCAGCGATTCGACAGGGGTCAAACTGTTTTTT; CDR3 protein: CASSDSTGVKLFF
V gene: TRBV5-1; clone size: few; J gene: TRBJ2-2; D gene: TRBD2; CDR3 DNA: TGCGCCAGTACCCAGTATGGACTAGCGGGGTCGCGGGACACCGGGGAGCTGTTTTTT; CDR3 protein: CASTQYGLAGSRDTGELFF
V gene: TRBV7-9; clone size: few; J gene: TRBJ2-7; D gene: TRBD1; CDR3 DNA: TGTGCCAGCAGCTTATCCCAGGGGGCCGGGTCCTACGAGCAGTACTTC; CDR3 protein: CASSLSQGAGSYEQYF
V gene: TRBV5-4; clone size: -; J gene: TRBJ2-3; D gene: -; CDR3 DNA: TGTGCCAGCAGCTTGGGTACGCAGGGGAACACAGATACGCAGTATTTT; CDR3 protein: CASSLGTQGNTDTQYF
V gene: TRBV11-2; clone size: -; J gene: TRBJ2-7; D gene: -; CDR3 DNA: TGTGCCAGCATCGACGACGGGGGCTCCTACGAGCAGTACTTC; CDR3 protein: CASIDDGGSYEQYF
V gene: TRBV10-3; clone size: -; J gene: TRBJ2-1; D gene: -; CDR3 DNA: TGTGCCATCAGTGAGTCGGGTATGAGAGGTGAGCAGTTCTTC; CDR3 protein: CAISESGMRGEQFF
V gene: TRBV7-2; clone size: few; J gene: TRBJ2-7; D gene: -; CDR3 DNA: TGTGCCAGCAGCTTACCAGAGCTTCCCGAGCAGTACTTC; CDR3 protein: CASSLPELPEQYF
V gene: TRBV12-3/TRBV12-4; clone size: many; J gene: TRBJ1-1; D gene: -; CDR3 DNA: TGTGCCAGCACTCCTCAAGTATGGGGGAGCACTGAAGCTTTCTTT; CDR3 protein: CASTPQVWGSTEAFF
V gene: TRBV6-5; clone size: -; J gene: TRBJ2-5; D gene: TRBD2; CDR3 DNA: TGTGCCAGCAGTTACCGCCCGGGGACTAGAGGAGAGACCCAGTACTTC; CDR3 protein: CASSYRPGTRGETQYF
V gene: TRBV29-1; clone size: many; J gene: TRBJ1-1; D gene: -; CDR3 DNA: TGCAGCGTTGATGTCGCAGGGCTGAACACTGAAGCTTTCTTT; CDR3 protein: CSVDVAGLNTEAFF
V gene: TRBV4-2; clone size: many; J gene: TRBJ2-5; D gene: TRBD2; CDR3 DNA: TGTGCCAGCAGCCAAGATCGGCTAGCGGGGGCCCAAGAGACCCAGTACTTC; CDR3 protein: CASSQDRLAGAQETQYF
V gene: TRBV3-1; clone size: few; J gene: TRBJ2-7; D gene: TRBD1; CDR3 DNA: TGTGCCAGCAGCCACGGGACAGGGGACTACGAGCAGTACTTC; CDR3 protein: CASSHGTGDYEQYF
V gene: TRBV29-1; clone size: many; J gene: TRBJ1-5; D gene: TRBD1; CDR3 DNA: TGCAGCGTCGGGGGACAGGGCGAAAATCAGCCCCAGCATTTT; CDR3 protein: CSVGGQGENQPQHF
V gene: TRBV20-1; clone size: few; J gene: TRBJ1-5; D gene: -; CDR3 DNA: TGCAGTGCTAAACGGGATTTCAATCAGCCCCAGCATTTT; CDR3 protein: CSAKRDFNQPQHF
V gene: TRBV27; clone size: -; J gene: TRBJ2-1; D gene: TRBD1; CDR3 DNA: TGTGCCAGCAGTTTATCCGGGACAGGGGGCTTTCCCAATGAAAAGCAGTTCTTC; CDR3 protein: CASSLSGTGGFPNEKQFF
V gene: TRBV5-6; clone size: -; J gene: TRBJ1-5; D gene: TRBD1; CDR3 DNA: TGTGCCAGCAGCACCGGGACAGGGGCCCACAATCAGCCCCAGCATTTT; CDR3 protein: CASSTGTGAHNQPQHF
V gene: TRBV4-3; clone size: few; J gene: TRBJ2-2; D gene: -; CDR3 DNA: TGCGCCAGCAGCCGGGGCAGGGTTGGGGAGCTGTTTTTT; CDR3 protein: CASSRGRVGELFF
V gene: TRBV7-2; clone size: many; J gene: TRBJ2-7; D gene: -; CDR3 DNA: TGTGCCAGCAGCTTAGCGGGCACCAGCACCTACGAGCAGTACTTC; CDR3 protein: CASSLAGTSTYEQYF
V gene: TRBV25-1; clone size: -; J gene: TRBJ1-1; D gene: -; CDR3 DNA: TGTGCCAGCAGTGAATCGGGTCAGCCGAACACTGAAGCTTTCTTT; CDR3 protein: CASSESGQPNTEAFF
V gene: TRBV2; clone size: few; J gene: TRBJ1-3; D gene: -; CDR3 DNA: TGTGCCAGCAGTGAAGTTCGGGACACCATATATTTT; CDR3 protein: CASSEVRDTIYF
V gene: TRBV3-1; clone size: few; J gene: TRBJ1-1; D gene: -; CDR3 DNA: TGTGCCAGCAGCCCGTACATAGCCCCCAATGCGGCTTTCTTT; CDR3 protein: CASSPYIAPNAAFF
V gene: TRBV6-1; clone size: -; J gene: TRBJ2-3; D gene: TRBD2; CDR3 DNA: TGTGCCAGCAATAAAGCGGGGGGGGATGGGAGTAAGGTGGCAGATACGCAGTATTTT; CDR3 protein: CASNKAGGDGSKVADTQYF
V gene: TRBV20-1; clone size: once; J gene: TRBJ2-3; D gene: TRBD2; CDR3 DNA: TGCAGTGCTTATCCTAGCGGGAGTCAAGCAGATACGCAGTATTTT; CDR3 protein: CSAYPSGSQADTQYF
V gene: TRBV10-1; clone size: few; J gene: TRBJ2-2; D gene: TRBD1; CDR3 DNA: TGCGCCAGCAGCGGACAGGGGGCGAGAAACACCGGGGAGCTGTTTTTT; CDR3 protein: CASSGQGARNTGELFF
V gene: TRBV5-6; clone size: -; J gene: TRBJ1-1; D gene: -; CDR3 DNA: TGTGCCAGCAGTGCAACCGACTCGGACACTGAAGCTTTCTTT; CDR3 protein: CASSATDSDTEAFF
V gene: TRBV5-1; clone size: many; J gene: TRBJ2-2; D gene: -; CDR3 DNA: TGCGCCAGCAGCTTAAGCACAGGGAGGAAAGGCGGGGAGCTGTTTTTT; CDR3 protein: CASSLSTGRKGGELFF
V gene: TRBV7-2; clone size: -; J gene: TRBJ2-1; D gene: -; CDR3 DNA: TGTGCCAGCAGCTTCATGAGCTCCTACAATGAGCAGTTCTTC; CDR3 protein: CASSFMSSYNEQFF
V gene: TRBV5-6; clone size: many; J gene: TRBJ1-1; D gene: -; CDR3 DNA: TGTGCCAGCAGCTTGGGGGCGAGGGCTGAAGCTTTCTTT; CDR3 protein: CASSLGARAEAFF
V gene: TRBV20-1; clone size: many; J gene: TRBJ2-1; D gene: TRBD2; CDR3 DNA: TGCAGCGAGCGGGGCATTTCCTACAATGAGCAGTTCTTC; CDR3 protein: CSERGISYNEQFF
V gene: TRBV12-3/TRBV12-4; clone size: many; J gene: TRBJ2-3; D gene: -; CDR3 DNA: TGTGCCAGCGCCGGACTGAGGGCGCGGCCAGATACGCAGTATTTT; CDR3 protein: CASAGLRARPDTQYF
V gene: TRBV11-2; clone size: -; J gene: TRBJ2-5; D gene: TRBD2; CDR3 DNA: TGTGCCAGCAGCTTTCTAGCGGGGAAAACCCAAGAGACCCAGTACTTC; CDR3 protein: CASSFLAGKTQETQYF
V gene: TRBV5-1; clone size: few; J gene: TRBJ2-1; D gene: TRBD1; CDR3 DNA: TGCGCCAGCAGCTCCACCGGGACAGGGAACTACAATGAGCAGTTCTTC; CDR3 protein: CASSSTGTGNYNEQFF
V gene: TRBV6-2/TRBV6-3; clone size: -; J gene: TRBJ2-3; D gene: -; CDR3 DNA: TGTGCCAGCAGTTACGAGGGACGTCGAGGCACAGATACGCAGTATTTT; CDR3 protein: CASSYEGRRGTDTQYF
V gene: TRBV29-1; clone size: few; J gene: TRBJ2-7; D gene: TRBD2; CDR3 DNA: TGCAGCGTTCGGGCGGGAGGCTACGAGCAGTACTTC; CDR3 protein: CSVRAGGYEQYF
V gene: TRBV20-1; clone size: few; J gene: TRBJ1-3; D gene: -; CDR3 DNA: TGCAGTGCTAGAGATGACAGCCTCCCTGGAGACACCATATATTTT; CDR3 protein: CSARDDSLPGDTIYF
V gene: TRBV20-1; clone size: -; J gene: TRBJ1-2; D gene: -; CDR3 DNA: TGCAGTGCTAGAGAAGGGGTTCTTAACTATGGCTACACCTTC; CDR3 protein: CSAREGVLNYGYTF
V gene: TRBV7-2; clone size: many; J gene: TRBJ2-3; D gene: -; CDR3 DNA: TGTGCCAGCAGCTTGGGTGGGACCACAGATACGCAGTATTTT; CDR3 protein: CASSLGGTTDTQYF
V gene: TRBV20-1; clone size: -; J gene: TRBJ2-3; D gene: -; CDR3 DNA: TGCAGCCCGTGGCGGCAAACTGGTACGCAGTATTTT; CDR3 protein: CSPWRQTGTQYF
V gene: TRBV28; clone size: -; J gene: TRBJ2-2; D gene: -; CDR3 DNA: TGTGCCAGCAGTTTCGGGACTGGCCTCACCGGGGAGCTGTTTTTT; CDR3 protein: CASSFGTGLTGELFF
V gene: TRBV19; clone size: -; J gene: TRBJ2-1; D gene: -; CDR3 DNA: TGTGCCAGTAGTAACCGTTACAATGAGCAGTTCTTC; CDR3 protein: CASSNRYNEQFF
V gene: TRBV20-1; clone size: -; J gene: TRBJ2-3; D gene: TRBD1; CDR3 DNA: TGCAGTGCTATTCAGGGGGCTACTTCCACAGATACGCAGTATTTT; CDR3 protein: CSAIQGATSTDTQYF
V gene: TRBV4-2; clone size: -; J gene: TRBJ2-1; D gene: -; CDR3 DNA: TGTGCCAGCAGCCCGAGCGGCATACAGAATGAGCAGTTCTTC; CDR3 protein: CASSPSGIQNEQFF
V gene: TRBV6-2/TRBV6-3; clone size: many; J gene: TRBJ2-7; D gene: TRBD2; CDR3 DNA: TGTGCCAGCAGGATTTCAGCGGGAGGGGAGTACGAGCAGTACTTC; CDR3 protein: CASRISAGGEYEQYF
V gene: TRBV10-2; clone size: few; J gene: TRBJ1-2; D gene: -; CDR3 DNA: TGCGCCAGCAGTGGGTGGCAGGGAGTTGGCTACACCTTC; CDR3 protein: CASSGWQGVGYTF
V gene: TRBV24-1; clone size: many; J gene: TRBJ2-4; D gene: TRBD1; CDR3 DNA: TGTGCCACCAGTGACCCGAAGACAGGGGGCAAGGACATTCAGTACTTC; CDR3 protein: CATSDPKTGGKDIQYF
V gene: TRBV7-2; clone size: -; J gene: TRBJ2-3; D gene: TRBD2; CDR3 DNA: TGTGCCAGCAGCTTGGTCGGGGGGGCAAGGGATACGCAGTATTTT; CDR3 protein: CASSLVGGARDTQYF
V gene: TRBV4-3; clone size: few; J gene: TRBJ2-3; D gene: TRBD2; CDR3 DNA: TGCGCCAGCAGCCAAGATCGAGCGGGAGGACCTTTGGATACGCAGTATTTT; CDR3 protein: CASSQDRAGGPLDTQYF
V gene: TRBV6-2/TRBV6-3; clone size: few; J gene: TRBJ2-7; D gene: -; CDR3 DNA: TGTGCCAGCAGTTACCCCGTGGGTAAGGGTTTCTACTACGAGCAGTACTTC; CDR3 protein: CASSYPVGKGFYYEQYF